The present entry profiles one T cell receptor (beta chain) with its context. There are 17 residues in the CDR3. V was cut by 3 bases and J by 3 bases, with 21 bases left in between. Per germline, CDR1 SGHTA and CDR2 FQGNSA. The data stem from a study of T cells in Graves' hyperthyroidism and ophthalmopathy. Absence of ophthalmopathy progression within 18 months defined stable Graves' hyperthyroidism. The study excluded patients with uncontrolled infection, other autoimmune disease, pregnancy or lactation. Diagnoses were made from clinical symptoms, serum measures (thyroxine and TRAb), thyroid ultrasound and orbital computed tomography. Authors of the study amplified TCR beta CDR3 regions from RNA transcripts. The primer set for the first-round RT-PCR of the TCR CDR3 was HTBI. TCRdb ran MiXCR on the multiplex PCR reads and lists one entry per CDR3 protein. This table has hundreds of thousands of distinct CDR3 sequences, approximately 13% appearing once.

Sequenced material: blood. J is TRBJ2-7 and V is TRBV7-2, with no clear D. This sequence was found in a woman younger than 30 with Graves' hyperthyroidism. The CDR3 is CASSFIPGPGYFYEQYF. In DNA form, the CDR3 reads TGTGCCAGCAGCTTTATCCCCGGGCCAGGTTACTTCTACGAGCAGTACTTC.